This T cell receptor beta chain was identified during a study of cytomegalovirus exposure and HLA in healthy donors. PCR amplification relied on 60 Vbeta primers (plus 13 Jbeta primers). The repertoire was sequenced with immunoSEQ multiplex PCR; TCRdb's copy has only in-frame clones and lacks some. The table includes 150,000 to 200,000 clones, over 60% detected once. On this clone: No antigen is known for it.

Study-wide results and caveats: Among TCR sequences, most were rare, though some public TCRs appeared in many donors. Cytomegalovirus-associated TCR beta chains were listed, numbering 164. Previously analyzed data showed that most TCR beta V segments were productive at a frequency of about 90% or about 30%.

Germline V gene data show CDR1 as SGHTA and CDR2 as FQGNSA. CDR3 length equals 14 residues. V lost 1 base to trimming and J lost 5 bases, with 11 bases between them. The TCR comes from a man aged 18 to 29 in good health and CMV-seronegative. The sequenced material came from PBMCs. The V call is TRBV7-2, the J call TRBJ1-1; D is unresolved. The DNA for the CDR3 is TGTGCCAGCAGCTTAGGGGGAGCGGGGACTGAAGCTTTCTTT. Its translation: CASSLGGAGTEAFF.